This TCR beta chain is from a study of CD8 T cells in ankylosing spondylitis. Germline V gene data show CDR1 as MDHEN and CDR2 as SYDVKM. Trimming shortened V by 6 bases and J by 5 bases, and 17 bases separated the two germline ends. This CDR3 has 15 residues. Worth noting for this clonotype: Its antigen is undetermined.

TCRdb analysed the 5' RACE reads with MiXCR anew, one entry per CDR3 protein. The sample gives just under 550,000 distinct CDR3 sequences, approximately 11% of which show up once; over 6.5% is in the top ten. Study results and limitations: Reportedly, matched ankylosing spondylitis synovial fluid was significantly enriched for disease-linked clones. A motif in TCR beta, a set of 8 or 9 highly homologous variants, appeared characteristic of ankylosing spondylitis blood.

Material: blood, either unsorted or a sorted T cell fraction (not recorded which). The sequence was collected from a male donor with ankylosing spondylitis. The chain recombines TRBV28 with TRBJ2-4; a possible D gene is TRBD2 (7 bases). The CDR3 reads CASSPVRGQENIQYF. The DNA for the CDR3 is TGTGCCAGCAGCCCGGTGCGGGGGCAAGAAAACATTCAGTACTTC. Full variable domain (outside the CDR3, taken from reference TRBV28 and TRBJ2-4): DVKVTQSSRYLVKRTGEKVFLECVQDMDHENMFWYRQDPGLGLRLIYFSYDVKMKEKGDIPEGYSVSREKKERFSLILESASTNQTSMYLCASSPVRGQENIQYFGAGTRLSVL.